The rows below give T cell receptor beta chains drawn from one sample of a study of cytomegalovirus exposure and HLA in healthy donors. Sequencing was performed with immunoSEQ multiplex PCR; in TCRdb, only in-frame clones are kept and a portion is missing. The table has roughly 270,000 clones, approximately 87% seen once. Input material: PBMCs. The receptors were gathered from a woman younger than 35 in good health and CMV-seronegative. The CDR3 runs from the conserved cysteine through the conserved F or W. The order of the fields is CDR3 length, V gene, J gene, CDR3 protein.

>14|TRBV4-1|TRBJ1-1
CASSQWPLNTEAFF
>15|TRBV27|TRBJ2-1
CASSSRLISYNEQFF
>19|TRBV11-2|TRBJ2-1
CASSSPGGSNRGSYNEQFF
>14|TRBV4-2|TRBJ2-3
CASSAPPPQDTQYF
>14|TRBV27|TRBJ1-6
CASSNRDRGPPLHF
>15|TRBV28|TRBJ2-7
CASVDGTGGIYEQYF
>14|TRBV7-3|TRBJ2-1
CASSSSSGSDEQFF
>15|TRBV29-1|TRBJ1-4
CSVPGGQQAAEKLFF
>14|TRBV4-3|TRBJ2-7
CASSQATGEYEQYF
>18|TRBV23-1|TRBJ2-3
CASSQFTFDRQSTDTQYF
>14|TRBV7-2|TRBJ2-7
CASSLQGRFYEQYF